The 26 T cell receptor beta chains in this list originate from one sample, sequenced in a study of control samples from healthy donors and cancer patients. TCRdb keeps only in-frame clones here, not all; method: immunoSEQ multiplex PCR. The sample holds 100,000 to 150,000 clones, roughly 87% seen once. Sequenced: blood. Receptor source: a man aged 40-49 years in good health.

The rearrangement links TRBV5-6 to TRBJ1-3; 9 bases fit TRBD1. Trimming removed 3 bases from V and 4 bases from J; junction bases left unmatched: 11. The germline gives CDR1 SGHDT, CDR2 YYEEEE. The CDR3 covers 17 residues. CDR3 sequence reads: CASSYRDRVFQGNTIYF. In DNA form, the CDR3 reads TGTGCCAGCAGCTACCGGGACAGGGTTTTTCAGGGAAACACCATATATTTT.

This chain connects TRBV18 to TRBJ1-2; D not certain. Trimming took 3 bases from V and 5 from J, leaving 16 bases between them. The CDR3 sequence is 15 residues long. The germline CDR1 and CDR2 sequences are KGHSH and LQKENI. The CDR3 region has the DNA TGTGCCAGCTCACCCCCAGGCCGACCAAAATATGGCTACACCTTC. Translation: CASSPPGRPKYGYTF.

This clone has only a few counts. This chain connects TRBV6-5 to TRBJ1-6; 8 positions match TRBD1. The ends lost 6 bases at V and 9 bases at J; junction bases unmatched: 10. CDR1 is MNHEY and CDR2 is SVGAGI in the germline V gene. The CDR3 length is 15 residues. The CDR3 DNA follows: TGTGCCAGCAGCAGTACAGGGGGGTACGTTTCACCCCTCCACTTT. It translates to CASSSTGGYVSPLHF.

The chain recombines TRBV5-1 with TRBJ2-7; 8 nucleotides match TRBD2. The CDR3 has 16 residues. The germline V gene has CDR1 SGHRS and CDR2 YFSETQ. The trim removed 0 bases at V and 3 bases at J, leaving 8 bases unmatched. The CDR3 nucleotides read TGCGCCAGCAGCTTGGCGGGGGGGGCGGGAAACTACGAGCAGTACTTC. This encodes CASSLAGGAGNYEQYF.

The rearrangement uses TRBV12-3 or TRBV12-4 and TRBJ2-7; D not resolved. Trimming took 1 base from V and 6 from J, leaving 4 bases between them. CDR3 size: 11 residues. The CDR3 nucleotides read TGTGCCAGCAGTTTAGGAAGCGAGCAGTACTTC. Its protein product is CASSLGSEQYF.

The genes are TRBV7-8 and TRBJ2-5, with TRBD1 identical over 8 bases. With V trimmed by 2 bases and J by 0 bases, 11 bases remained unmatched. The CDR3 runs 18 residues. In germline, CDR1 is SGHVS, CDR2 FQNEAQ. CDR3 DNA sequence: TGTGCCAGCAGCTTACCCGACGGACAGGGAGCTTACCAAGAGACCCAGTACTTC. It translates to CASSLPDGQGAYQETQYF.

V and J are TRBV15 and TRBJ1-4; 7 bases are shared with TRBD1. The CDR3 is made up of 15 amino acids. Germline V lookup: CDR1 LNHNV, CDR2 YYDKDF (reference sequence). V shed 0 bases, J shed 8 bases, and the junction held 6 bases outside the gene matches. CDR3 in amino acids: CATSRDRQGVEKLFF. In DNA form, the CDR3 reads TGTGCCACCAGCAGAGATCGTCAGGGGGTGGAAAAACTGTTTTTT.

The rearrangement links TRBV6-2 or TRBV6-3 to TRBJ2-7; TRBD2 matches at 7 bases. The CDR3 has 16 amino acids. Germline-derived CDR1 and CDR2 are MNHEY and SVGEGT. V shed 2 bases and J 3 bases; nucleotides not matched to a gene: 10. The CDR3: CASSYPTPGLYYEQYF. The CDR3 nucleotides are TGTGCCAGCAGTTACCCCACTCCGGGACTATACTACGAGCAGTACTTC.

This sequence joins TRBV29-1 and TRBJ1-1, with TRBD1 identical over 8 bases. Germline CDR1 reads SQVTM; CDR2 reads ANQGSEA. The CDR3 contains 14 residues. V dropped 6 bases and J dropped 4; count of bases not matched to a gene: 10. CDR3 region: CSVHRTGLGTEAFF. The CDR3 DNA reads as TGCAGCGTCCATCGGACAGGGTTGGGCACTGAAGCTTTCTTT.

The chain carries TRBV7-3 and TRBJ1-2; D is unresolved. This CDR3 has 12 amino acids. CDR1 and CDR2 (germline): SGHTA, FQGTGA. Trimming shortened V by 0 bases and J by 5 bases, and 4 bases separated the two germline ends. CDR3 sequence (DNA): TGTGCCAGCAGCTTAACGGGGTATGGCTACACCTTC. It translates to CASSLTGYGYTF.

The V and J genes are TRBV7-9 and TRBJ1-2; D is possibly TRBD1 (6 bases). The CDR3 covers 18 residues. Germline V gene data show CDR1 as SEHNR and CDR2 as FQNEAQ (reference sequence). Between the trimmed V and J ends, which lost 5 bases and 6 bases, there was a span of 28 bases. CDR3 amino acids: CASSPLGGNIIVGDGYTF. CDR3 nucleotide sequence: TGTGCCAGCAGCCCTCTAGGGGGAAATATTATTGTTGGGGATGGCTACACCTTC. The whole variable domain, filled in from reference TRBV7-9 and TRBJ1-2, reads DTGVSQNPRHKITKRGQNVTFRCDPISEHNRLYWYRQTLGQGPEFLTYFQNEAQLEKSRLLSDRFSAERPKGSFSTLEIQRTEQGDSAMYLCASSPLGGNIIVGDGYTFGSGTRLTVV.

The V call is TRBV7-9, the J call TRBJ2-5; 8 bases agree with TRBD2. Germline loops: CDR1 SEHNR, CDR2 FQNEAQ (reference sequence). V lost 3 bases, J lost 5 bases, and 8 bases stayed unmatched. The CDR3 spans 15 residues. The CDR3 DNA reads TGTGCCAGCAGCTTCGGTAGCGGCGGGGGGGAGACCCAGTACTTC. Protein sequence: CASSFGSGGGETQYF.

The chain uses TRBV18 and TRBJ2-2; possibly TRBD1 for D (6 bases). Germline V CDR1 and CDR2: KGHSH, LQKENI. Trimming removed 3 bases at V and 0 bases at J, with 11 bases between. CDR3 size: 16 residues. The DNA of the CDR3 is TGTGCCAGCTCACCGCCGGGACAACCGAACACCGGGGAGCTGTTTTTT. This gives the protein CASSPPGQPNTGELFF. The variable domain in full, with the rest retrieved from reference TRBV18 and TRBJ2-2, is NAGVMQNPRHLVRRRGQEARLRCSPMKGHSHVYWYRQLPEEGLKFMVYLQKENIIDESGMPKERFSAEFPKEGPSILRIQQVVRGDSAAYFCASSPPGQPNTGELFFGEGSRLTVL.

The chain couples TRBV7-3 to TRBJ2-2; 9 bases are shared with TRBD2. The germline gives CDR1 SGHTA, CDR2 FQGTGA. Trimming cost V 4 bases and J 12 bases; bases outside gene matches: 9. The CDR3 runs 14 residues. CDR3 protein: CASSSNLAGQQLFF. The CDR3 bases are TGTGCCAGCAGCTCAAACCTAGCGGGGCAACAGCTGTTTTTT.

The V call is TRBV19, the J call TRBJ1-5; unclear D gene. The CDR3 has 13 amino acids. CDR1 LNHDA and CDR2 SQIVND come from the germline V gene (reference sequence). V lost 4 bases, J lost 5 bases, and 9 bases lay in between. This chain's CDR3 is CASSTSLYQPQHF. The CDR3 bases are TGTGCCAGTAGTACCAGTCTGTATCAGCCCCAGCATTTT.

The chain combines TRBV7-2 with TRBJ2-7, with TRBD1 matching over 8 bases. CDR1 is SGHTA and CDR2 is FQGNSA in the germline V gene. The CDR3 extends over 16 amino acids. Trimming removed 5 bases from V and 0 bases from J; junction bases left unmatched: 9. The CDR3 nucleotides read TGTGCCAGCAGCCCTGCAGGGGGGACAGGCTCCTACGAGCAGTACTTC. Encoded protein: CASSPAGGTGSYEQYF.

The V gene is TRBV10-2, the J gene TRBJ1-2; unclear D gene. CDR1 and CDR2 from the germline V gene are WSHSY and SAAADI. This CDR3 has 14 residues. V was clipped by 4 bases and J by 5 bases, with 14 bases between them. The CDR3 nucleotides are TGCGCCAGCAGTGGGTCAGGTCTTTTTTATGGCTACACCTTC. Protein: CASSGSGLFYGYTF.

The chain joins TRBV2 to TRBJ2-1; D gene unclear. CDR3 length: 14 residues. V shed 3 bases and J shed 2 bases, with 8 bases lying between them. Germline V lookup: CDR1 SNHLY, CDR2 FYNNEI. CDR3 sequence: CASSEVLAYNEQFF. The CDR3 bases are TGTGCCAGCAGTGAGGTGTTAGCCTACAATGAGCAGTTCTTC.

This chain joins TRBV28 and TRBJ2-3; D is uncertain. Germline V gene sequence: CDR1 MDHEN, CDR2 SYDVKM. This CDR3 comprises 14 residues. With 3 bases removed from V and 1 base from J, the gap between germline ends came to 8 bases. Here the CDR3 reads CASSFSPGTDTQYF. CDR3 in DNA: TGTGCCAGCAGTTTCTCGCCAGGCACAGATACGCAGTATTTT.

Here the CDR3 DNA reads TGTGCCAGCAGCAGGGGCGGGAATAACTATGGCTACACCTTC. It is translated as CASSRGGNNYGYTF. The chain uses TRBV7-9 and TRBJ1-2; D might be TRBD1 (5 bases). Trimming pared 5 bases from V and 1 base from J, leaving 11 bases between. The germline V gene encodes CDR1 SEHNR and CDR2 FQNEAQ (reference sequence). The CDR3 runs 14 residues.

The chain is built from TRBV20-1 and TRBJ2-3; TRBD2 matches at 7 bases. This CDR3 contains 11 residues. Germline V gene data show CDR1 as DFQATT and CDR2 as SNEGSKA (reference sequence). The junction had 0 bases not matched to a gene; V was cut back by 1 base and J by 8 bases. CDR3 coding DNA: TGCAGTGCTAGAGGGGGGGGTACGCAGTATTTT. It encodes CSARGGGTQYF.

The chain employs TRBV6-5 and TRBJ2-5; maybe TRBD1 (6 bases). The length of the CDR3 is 14 residues. Trimming left V 6 bases short and J 5 bases short, with 16 bases between. Germline V gene lookup returns CDR1 MNHEY and CDR2 SVGAGI. CDR3 in amino acids: CASSGTSSWETQYF. In nucleotides, the CDR3 is TGTGCCAGCAGCGGGACATCATCTTGGGAGACCCAGTACTTC.

The gene calls are TRBV12-3 or TRBV12-4 and TRBJ1-3; unclear D gene. The CDR3 loop spans 11 amino acids. V lost 8 bases to trimming and J lost 2 bases, with 4 bases between them. CDR3: CASEAGNTIYF. The CDR3, as DNA: TGTGCCAGCGAGGCTGGAAACACCATATATTTT.

The V call is TRBV6-6, the J call TRBJ1-1, with D perhaps matching TRBD1 (5 bases). Germline V gene data show CDR1 as MNHNY and CDR2 as SVGAGI (reference sequence). Trimming cost V 5 bases and J 4 bases, with 14 bases left between them. The CDR3 is 14 residues long. The CDR3 protein is CASSHRSGPTEAFF. The CDR3, as DNA: TGTGCCAGCAGTCACCGCTCGGGGCCCACTGAAGCTTTCTTT.

This clone was seen a few times. The V call is TRBV5-1, the J call TRBJ1-4; D is possibly TRBD1 (5 bases). The CDR3 length is 16 residues. From germline, CDR1 is SGHRS and CDR2 YFSETQ. V lost 0 bases, J lost 3 bases, and 12 bases lay in between. The DNA of the CDR3 is TGCGCCAGCAGCTTGGCCAGGGCAGAGTCTAATGAAAAACTGTTTTTT. Translation: CASSLARAESNEKLFF.

This rearrangement joins TRBV4-3 to TRBJ2-7; TRBD1 matches 9 bases. Germline CDR1 LGHNA, CDR2 YSLEER. J was trimmed by 4 bases and V by 1 base; bases with no gene match: 5. The CDR3 sequence is 15 residues long. CDR3 nucleotides: TGCGCCAGCAGCCAAGCCGACAGGGGGTTTTACGAGCAGTACTTC. It is translated as CASSQADRGFYEQYF.